The clone carrying this T cell receptor (beta chain) came up a few times. Its specificity is unknown. TCRbeta library construction was performed incorporating unique molecular identifiers. TCRdb redid the calling of the PCR reads with MiXCR, one entry per CDR3 protein. Counted here are about 540,000 distinct CDR3 sequences, 25% to 30% occurring once; the ten biggest clones make up 35% to 40%. The data stem from a study of T-cell reconstitution after alpha-beta-depleted transplantation in children. The trim removed 3 bases at V and 6 bases at J, leaving 5 bases unmatched. This CDR3 is 17 amino acids long. The germline gives CDR1 KGHDR, CDR2 SFDVKD. Study-wide results and caveats: At around two months after transplant, the alpha-beta T cells were reportedly derived from several hundred expanded clones that came from non-depleted graft cells. Diversity and T-cell counts at one year after transplant derived mostly from new T cells. Day-60 TCRbeta diversity that was high in some patients was derived from surviving recipient T cells and thymic progenitors.

This material consisted of PBMCs, taken before TCRalphabeta/CD19-depleted stem cell transplant. The V and J genes are TRBV24-1 and TRBJ2-2; the match to TRBD2 covers 14 bases. The source of this sequence is a boy less than two years old with Wiskott-Aldrich syndrome, due to receive a stem cell transplant. The CDR3 nucleotides are TGTGCCACCAGTGATCCCGGGACTAGCGGGAGTGCCGGGGAGCTGTTTTTT. This gives the protein CATSDPGTSGSAGELFF.